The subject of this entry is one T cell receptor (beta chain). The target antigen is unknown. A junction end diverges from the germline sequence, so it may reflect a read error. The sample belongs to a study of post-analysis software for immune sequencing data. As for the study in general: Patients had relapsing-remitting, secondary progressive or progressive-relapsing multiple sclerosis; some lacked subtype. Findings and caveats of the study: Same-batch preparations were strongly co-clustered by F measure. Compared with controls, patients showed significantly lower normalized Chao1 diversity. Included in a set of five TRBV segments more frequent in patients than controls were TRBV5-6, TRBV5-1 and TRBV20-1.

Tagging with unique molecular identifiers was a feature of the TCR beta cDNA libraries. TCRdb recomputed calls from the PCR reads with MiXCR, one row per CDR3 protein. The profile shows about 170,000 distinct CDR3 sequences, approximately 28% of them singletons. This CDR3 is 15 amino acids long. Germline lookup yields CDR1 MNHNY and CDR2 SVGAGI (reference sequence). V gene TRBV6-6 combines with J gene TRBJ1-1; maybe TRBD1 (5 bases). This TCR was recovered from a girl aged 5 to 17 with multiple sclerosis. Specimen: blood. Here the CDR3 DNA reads TGTACCAGCAGTCCAGGGACGGGGTTTCTAGCTGAAGCTTTCTTT. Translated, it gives CTSSPGTGFLAEAFF.